This T cell receptor beta chain comes out of a study of shared clonotypes between healthy human individuals. Overall study results and limits: In having few donors, the study represented limited genetic and exposure-history diversity.

Note on this clone: As yet, its antigen is unknown.

CD8 memory merged CD45RO+ with CCR7-negative CD45RA+ TemRA cells. This CDR3 is built from 13 residues. Germline V gives CDR1 SQVTM, CDR2 ANQGSEA. J was trimmed by 4 bases and V by 6 bases; bases with no gene match: 4. Assay: immunoSEQ multiplex PCR; the TCRdb copy retains only in-frame clones and omits some. The table shows around 370,000 clones, with 96% occurring only once. This clonotype was obtained from a man between 25 and 39 years old in good health. The chain employs TRBV29-1 and TRBJ2-7; TRBD2 matches at 12 bases. Sequencing was performed on memory CD8+ T cells sorted from blood. The subset was: CD45RO+ cells pooled with CCR7-negative TemRA cells. The DNA of the CDR3 is TGCAGCGTGAGGGGACTAGCGGGTTACGAGCAGTACTTC. It encodes CSVRGLAGYEQYF.